These 18 T cell receptor beta chains originate from one sample sequenced in a study of blood T cell repertoires in COVID-19. Only in-frame clones appear in the TCRdb table, and some are missing; sequencing was by immunoSEQ multiplex PCR. The sample lists about 79,000 clones; 80% to 90% were seen once. Material: peripheral blood. The receptors shown here come from a man between 50 and 59 years old with active COVID-19.

This clone was counted once. The chain couples TRBV11-3 to TRBJ2-7; the match to TRBD1 covers 9 bases. The germline V gene encodes CDR1 SGHNT and CDR2 YENEEA. After removal of 5 bases from V and 6 bases from J, the junction contained 5 bases not matched to a gene. The CDR3 covers 13 residues. CDR3 in amino acids: CASSRDRVGEQYF. Written as DNA, the CDR3 is TGTGCCAGCAGCCGGGACAGGGTTGGCGAGCAGTACTTC.

V is TRBV28 and J is TRBJ1-1, with D hard to call. The CDR3 loop spans 14 amino acids. Germline CDR1 MDHEN, CDR2 SYDVKM. V lost 2 bases and J lost 1, with 8 bases in between. The CDR3 sequence: CASSLVEGNTEAFF. The CDR3 region has the DNA TGTGCCAGCAGTTTAGTTGAGGGGAACACTGAAGCTTTCTTT.

This chain connects TRBV5-1 to TRBJ1-3; 10 bases are shared with TRBD1. The CDR3 covers 15 residues. Germline values: CDR1 SGHRS, CDR2 YFSETQ. After removal of 3 bases from V and 0 bases from J, the junction contained 0 bases not matched to a gene. For the CDR3, the DNA is TGCGCCAGCAGCTGGGACAGGGGCTCTGGAAACACCATATATTTT. Its protein product is CASSWDRGSGNTIYF.

The chain has TRBV7-9 and TRBJ2-2, with 7 positions matching TRBD1. V shed 10 bases, J shed 3 bases, and the junction held 11 bases outside the gene matches. CDR1 and CDR2 from the germline V gene are SEHNR and FQNEAQ (reference sequence). The CDR3 contains 15 residues. The CDR3 sequence: CATNGFQGDTGELFF. The CDR3 DNA is TGTGCCACCAACGGATTTCAGGGGGACACCGGGGAGCTGTTTTTT.

The V and J genes are TRBV14 and TRBJ2-7; a weak D match, TRBD2 (5 bases). CDR3 size: 16 residues. CDR1 and CDR2 from the germline V gene are SGHDN and FVKESK. With 2 bases removed from V and 5 bases from J, the gap between germline ends came to 19 bases. CDR3 region: CASSQFGDSKRDEQYF. The CDR3 DNA is TGTGCCAGCAGCCAATTCGGGGATTCTAAGAGGGACGAGCAGTACTTC.

This clone was observed once. This chain connects TRBV7-3 to TRBJ2-2; TRBD1 might be the D (5 bases). Trimming took 5 bases from V and 4 from J, leaving 11 bases between them. Per germline, CDR1 SGHTA and CDR2 FQGTGA. CDR3 length: 14 amino acids. The CDR3 sequence: CASSPQGSTGELFF. DNA of the CDR3: TGTGCCAGCAGCCCCCAGGGAAGCACCGGGGAGCTGTTTTTT.

The rearrangement uses TRBV7-3 and TRBJ2-2, with D possibly TRBD1 on 6 matching bases. CDR3 length: 14 amino acids. Per the germline V gene, CDR1 is SGHTA and CDR2 is FQGTGA. V lost 5 bases and J 3 bases, leaving 10 bases between the germline ends. DNA of the CDR3: TGTGCCAGCAGCCCTACAGGGTACACCGGGGAGCTGTTTTTT. Encoded protein: CASSPTGYTGELFF.

This sequence joins TRBV11-3 and TRBJ2-7; TRBD1 matches at 7 bases. The CDR3 covers 14 residues. Germline lookup yields CDR1 SGHNT and CDR2 YENEEA. V dropped 5 bases and J dropped 2; count of bases not matched to a gene: 6. The CDR3 bases are TGTGCCAGCAGCCTCAGGGACAGCCCCTACGAGCAGTACTTC. Translated: CASSLRDSPYEQYF.

V gene TRBV19 combines with J gene TRBJ2-1, with D possibly matching TRBD1 (6 bases). Trimming pared 4 bases from V and 9 bases from J, leaving 13 bases between. The CDR3 runs to 13 residues. Germline CDR1 and CDR2: LNHDA and SQIVND (reference sequence). The CDR3 here is CASSTQQGLEQFF. CDR3 nucleotide sequence: TGTGCCAGTAGTACCCAACAGGGTCTTGAGCAGTTCTTC.

CDR3 coding DNA: TGTGCCAGCAGCGCTAGCAGGCGACCGAACACTGAAGCTTTCTTT. Translating gives CASSASRRPNTEAFF. V and J are TRBV28 and TRBJ1-1; D is ambiguous. This CDR3 is built from 15 residues. Germline lookup yields CDR1 MDHEN and CDR2 SYDVKM. The V gene lost 6 bases and the J gene lost 1 base, with 15 bases spanning the gap.

This clone was detected once. The chain has TRBV4-2 and TRBJ1-2; weak D call: TRBD1 (6 bases). V was shortened by 0 bases and J by 6 bases, with 14 bases between the two germline ends. Germline V gene sequence: CDR1 LGHNA, CDR2 YNFKEQ. This CDR3 is built from 15 residues. CDR3 sequence reads: CASSQETTGRNGYTF. CDR3 nucleotide sequence: TGTGCCAGCAGCCAAGAAACAACAGGGCGGAATGGCTACACCTTC.

This clone appeared a single time. The chain links TRBV9 to TRBJ2-1, with 9 positions matching TRBD2. CDR1 is SGDLS, CDR2 YYNGEE, per germline. Unmatched junction bases numbered 6, after V lost 2 bases and J lost 6 bases. This CDR3 is 15 amino acids long. The CDR3 DNA reads as TGTGCCAGCAGCGTGGGGCGGGGGGGCTTCAATGAGCAGTTCTTC. Encoded protein: CASSVGRGGFNEQFF.

Written as DNA, the CDR3 is TGCGCCAGCAGCCAAGATTGGGGACAGGGGGAGAATGAAAAACTGTTTTTT. It translates to CASSQDWGQGENEKLFF. The chain joins TRBV4-3 to TRBJ1-4, with TRBD1 matching over 11 bases. The CDR3 totals 17 residues. Per germline, CDR1 LGHNA and CDR2 YSLEER. The V and J ends lost 0 bases and 5 bases, in that order; junction bases with no gene match: 5.

A word on this clone: Sequence at one end of the junction differs from germline and may be a read error. The chain links TRBV6-4 to TRBJ2-2; TRBD1 matches 7 bases. The CDR3 length is 15 residues. CDR1 MRHNA and CDR2 SNTAGT come from the germline V gene. CDR3 residues: CAGSEQGLSTGELFF. The CDR3 DNA follows: TGTGCCGGCAGTGAACAGGGGCTAAGCACCGGGGAGCTGTTTTTT.

V is TRBV28 and J is TRBJ1-3; perhaps TRBD1 as D (6 bases). V lost 7 bases and J 5 bases, leaving 21 bases between the germline ends. The CDR3 totals 16 residues. Germline V gene data show CDR1 as MDHEN and CDR2 as SYDVKM. The CDR3 region has the DNA TGTGCCAGCACCTATGACACACAGGGAATTCGAAACACCATATATTTT. Amino acid sequence: CASTYDTQGIRNTIYF.

This rearrangement joins TRBV28 to TRBJ2-7; TRBD2 aligns across 7 bases. V was clipped by 5 bases and J by 6 bases; unmatched bases: 13. This CDR3 spans 15 amino acids. CDR1 is MDHEN, CDR2 SYDVKM, per germline. CDR3 loop: CASSMEWEGPFEQYF. CDR3 DNA sequence: TGTGCCAGCAGTATGGAGTGGGAGGGCCCGTTCGAGCAGTACTTC.

The table lists this clone with a count of one. This chain connects TRBV15 to TRBJ2-1, with 7 nucleotides matching TRBD2. V shed 5 bases and J 2 bases; nucleotides not matched to a gene: 6. The CDR3 covers 15 residues. Looked up from germline, CDR1 is LNHNV and CDR2 is YYDKDF (reference sequence). The CDR3 is CATSPTSVTYNEQFF. The CDR3 bases are TGTGCCACCAGCCCTACTAGCGTCACCTACAATGAGCAGTTCTTC.

The chain is built from TRBV28 and TRBJ2-5, with D maybe TRBD1 (5 bases). Germline V gene lookup returns CDR1 MDHEN and CDR2 SYDVKM. This CDR3 is built from 14 residues. V was shortened by 6 bases and J by 1 base, with 12 bases between the two germline ends. CDR3 nucleotides: TGTGCCAGCAGCACCGACAGCCCCCAAGAGACCCAGTACTTC. Its translation is CASSTDSPQETQYF.